These 13 T cell receptor beta chains originate from one sample sequenced in a study of CD8 T cells in Susac syndrome (dated by TCRdb to between 2018 and 2021). The library was generated by the immunoSEQ multiplex PCR assay. RNA was extracted with the RNeasy kit and about 0.5 to 1 ug was reverse transcribed using random hexamers. TCRdb redid the processing of the public reads, applying fastp at Q25 and MiXCR, and retained in-frame beta chains. Rows are combined by CDR3 protein, so each entry shows the most common genes and DNA. Within this sample are around 71,000 distinct CDR3 sequences, with roughly 95% of them counted one time only. 0.11% of the sample is taken by the ten largest. The source material was CD4+ T cells from PBMCs. The receptors originated from a human donor with multiple sclerosis.

For this clonotype: A read error may account for a junction end that differs from germline. This chain uses TRBV7-7 with TRBJ2-3, with D possibly called TRBD1 or TRBD2 (5 bases each). The CDR3 has 15 residues. In germline, CDR1 is SSHAT, CDR2 FNYEAQ (reference sequence). The CDR3 loop reads CASSLGDASTDTQYF. In nucleotides, the CDR3 is TGTGCTAGCAGCCTAGGGGACGCAAGCACAGATACGCAGTATTTT.

The CDR3 here is CASSRSDRGPSPLHF. The DNA for the CDR3 is TGTGCCAGCAGCCGATCCGACAGGGGACCCTCACCCCTCCACTTT. V usage is TRBV3-1 and J usage is TRBJ1-6; 8 nucleotides align to TRBD1. Germline CDR1 and CDR2: LGHDT and YNNKEL (reference sequence). The junction had 9 bases not matched to a gene; V was cut back by 4 bases and J by 10 bases. The CDR3 runs to 15 residues.

The chain is built from TRBV14 and TRBJ2-1; D may be TRBD2 (5 bases). This CDR3 has 12 amino acids. Trimming pared 4 bases from V and 5 bases from J, leaving 6 bases between. In germline, CDR1 is SGHDN, CDR2 FVKESK. This chain's CDR3 is CASSRADNEQFF. The CDR3 nucleotides read TGTGCCAGCAGCCGAGCGGACAATGAGCAGTTCTTC.

CDR3 residues: CASGGLLYNEQFF. Here the CDR3 DNA reads TGTGCCAGCGGAGGACTACTTTACAATGAGCAGTTCTTC. This rearrangement joins TRBV12-3 or TRBV12-4 to TRBJ2-1; TRBD2 is a possible D gene (6 bases). This CDR3 spans 13 amino acids. V lost 8 bases and J 4 bases, leaving 12 bases between the germline ends.

The rearrangement joins TRBV3-1 to TRBJ2-3, with D maybe TRBD2 (6 bases). The CDR3 is made up of 16 amino acids. CDR1 LGHDT and CDR2 YNNKEL come from the germline V gene (reference sequence). V was pared by 4 bases and J by 5 bases, with 19 bases between. Here the CDR3 reads CASSPRGALRVDTQYF. CDR3 DNA sequence: TGTGCCAGCAGCCCTCGCGGGGCACTTCGGGTAGATACGCAGTATTTT.

This clonotype was detected once. The chain joins TRBV30 to TRBJ2-5; no clear D gene. Germline V gene data show CDR1 as GTSNPN and CDR2 as SVGIG (reference sequence). The V and J ends lost 0 bases and 0 bases respectively, with 8 bases between them. The CDR3 sequence is 14 residues long. This CDR3 reads CAWSVGQYQETQYF. The CDR3 DNA follows: TGTGCCTGGAGTGTAGGGCAGTACCAAGAGACCCAGTACTTC. Full variable domain (outside the CDR3, taken from reference TRBV30 and TRBJ2-5): SQTIHQWPATLVQPVGSPLSLECTVEGTSNPNLYWYRQAAGRGLQLLFYSVGIGQISSEVPQNLSASRPQDRQFILSSKKLLLSDSGFYLCAWSVGQYQETQYFGPGTRLLVL.

The CDR3 region is CASSYSQQGADNEQFF. The CDR3 coding sequence is TGTGCCAGCAGTTACTCTCAGCAGGGCGCCGACAATGAGCAGTTCTTC. The chain recombines TRBV6-2 or TRBV6-3 with TRBJ2-1; weak D call: TRBD1 (5 bases). V dropped 0 bases and J dropped 5 bases, with 14 bases sitting between them. This CDR3 is built from 16 residues. Per germline, CDR1 MNHEY and CDR2 SVGEGT.

The chain has TRBV12-3 or TRBV12-4 and TRBJ2-3; D is undetermined. This CDR3 contains 13 residues. Trimming removed 8 bases from V and 3 bases from J, with 12 bases in between. The CDR3, as DNA: TGTGCCAGCCTCTATTCCGATACAGATACGCAGTATTTT. It translates to CASLYSDTDTQYF.

This chain uses TRBV2 with TRBJ2-7; 7 bases fit TRBD2. The CDR3 is 17 amino acids. Germline V gene sequence: CDR1 SNHLY, CDR2 FYNNEI. Trimming cost V 6 bases and J 3 bases; bases outside gene matches: 17. The CDR3 DNA reads as TGTGCCAGCAGACCAGAGGGAGGGGCGCGGATTTTCTACGAGCAGTACTTC. Protein sequence: CASRPEGGARIFYEQYF. The whole variable domain, filled in from reference TRBV2 and TRBJ2-7, reads EPEVTQTPSHQVTQMGQEVILRCVPISNHLYFYWYRQILGQKVEFLVSFYNNEISEKSEIFDDQFSVERPDGSNFTLKIRSTKLEDSAMYFCASRPEGGARIFYEQYFGPGTRLTVT.

V and J are TRBV2 and TRBJ1-6; TRBD1 agrees at 9 bases. CDR3 length: 14 amino acids. The ends lost 7 bases at V and 9 bases at J; junction bases unmatched: 7. CDR1 SNHLY and CDR2 FYNNEI come from the germline V gene. The CDR3 region is CASIWTGEGSPLHF. The CDR3 DNA reads TGTGCCAGCATTTGGACAGGGGAAGGTTCACCCCTCCACTTT.

This rearrangement joins TRBV20-1 to TRBJ2-3, with 8 positions matching TRBD2. Germline CDR1 and CDR2: DFQATT and SNEGSKA (reference sequence). The CDR3 sequence is 14 residues long. The V and J ends lost 2 bases and 1 base, in that order; junction bases with no gene match: 2. The CDR3 DNA reads as TGCAGTGCTAGATGGGGACTAGGCACAGATACGCAGTATTTT. Translating it yields CSARWGLGTDTQYF.

V gene TRBV23-1 combines with J gene TRBJ2-7; 9 bases match TRBD1. TRBV23-1 is sorted into the ORF group, with uncertain function. This CDR3 comprises 17 residues. Trimming cost V 0 bases and J 2 bases; bases outside gene matches: 8. The CDR3 is CASSQSPDRGFPYEQYF. The CDR3 DNA reads TGCGCCAGCAGTCAATCCCCCGACAGGGGGTTTCCCTACGAGCAGTACTTC.

This clonotype was seen more than once but under ten times. The chain is built from TRBV5-1 and TRBJ1-3; D perhaps matches TRBD1 (6 bases). Deletions cut 4 bases from V and 0 bases from J, with 11 bases between. Germline-derived CDR1 and CDR2 are SGHRS and YFSETQ. This CDR3 has 15 amino acids. The CDR3: CASSPGQSSGNTIYF. The CDR3 nucleotides read TGCGCCAGCAGCCCTGGACAGAGCTCTGGAAACACCATATATTTT.